These 2 T cell receptor beta chains came from one sample sequenced in a study of cytomegalovirus exposure and HLA in healthy donors. Sequenced by immunoSEQ multiplex PCR; TCRdb stores in-frame clones only, minus some. The sample lists around 200,000 clones; about 81% were seen once. Sequenced: PBMCs. The receptors were gathered from a woman between 25 and 40 years old in good health and CMV-seronegative.

This clone showed up just once. J is TRBJ2-5 and V is TRBV29-1, with a tentative D call TRBD1 (6 bases). The CDR3 runs 13 residues. Trimming removed 4 bases at V and 0 bases at J, with 9 bases between. CDR1 and CDR2 from the germline V gene are SQVTM and ANQGSEA. In DNA form, the CDR3 reads TGCAGCGTTGGGACAGTAAACCAAGAGACCCAGTACTTC. Translated: CSVGTVNQETQYF.

The chain links TRBV7-5 to TRBJ2-7; TRBD1, as called in the table, went unchecked against the DNA. TRBV7-5 counts as a pseudogene. The CDR3 is 14 residues long. The CDR3: CVRSPGTGNYEQYF. DNA of the CDR3: TGTGTCAGAAGCCCCGGGACAGGCAACTACGAGCAGTACTTC.